The present T cell receptor beta chain was sequenced within a study of blood T cell repertoires in COVID-19. Study context: Collection of acute and convalescent COVID-19 samples took place in the United States, Italy and Spain. The analysed material was cDNA or gDNA that came from T cells, B-cell-depleted T cells, or PBMCs.

Original handling: Amplification of reference gene primers was used by the study to estimate nucleated cell counts. Generated by immunoSEQ multiplex PCR, the TCRdb table keeps only in-frame clones and is missing some. That table supplies the V and J calls and clone size; D and trimming were determined from the DNA. The sample includes roughly 200,000 clones, around nine tenths of them seen just once. The trim removed 1 base at V and 9 bases at J, leaving 12 bases unmatched. The CDR3 has 16 amino acids. CDR1 is SGHNT and CDR2 is YENEEA in the germline V gene. Sequenced input: peripheral blood. The chain couples TRBV11-3 to TRBJ2-1, with TRBD2 matching over 7 bases. The receptor comes from a man aged 55 to 70 with acute or convalescent COVID-19. The CDR3 is CASSLGQRGLGSEQFF. The CDR3 DNA is TGTGCCAGCAGCTTAGGGCAGCGGGGACTGGGGAGTGAGCAGTTCTTC.